This entry concerns a single TCR beta chain. The antigen is unknown. The record originates from a study of vaccination and CD4 T cells after COVID-19. Study information: Overlapping peptides of the spike proteins of SARS-CoV-2, HCoV-NL63, HCoV-OC43 and HCoV-229E were used for cell stimulation. General observations from the study: A nonsignificant median increase from around 20 to 38 SARS-CoV-2-reactive clonotypes was observed.

Sequenced with the Oncomine TCR Beta short-read assay was DNA taken from cultured CD4+ T cells. A single record per CDR3 protein comes from TCRdb applying MiXCR to the PCR reads. The data show 9,500 to 15,000 distinct CDR3 sequences, roughly 30% seen once. Treatment in this sample: approximately nine-day PBMC culture with coronavirus spike peptide pools or control peptides (ViraFEST assay). Dates of positive PCR ran from March to December 2020, before US Alpha, Beta and Delta variants. CDR3 length: 15 residues. Germline V gives CDR1 SGHTA, CDR2 FQGTGA. The V end lost 2 bases, the J end lost 2 bases, and 10 bases lay between the germline ends.

The sequence came from a human donor who had recovered from COVID-19. Sequenced material: CD4+ T cells from blood, cultured in vitro, taken after SARS-CoV-2 vaccination. The chain combines TRBV7-3 with TRBJ2-4; perhaps TRBD1 as D (6 bases). The CDR3 DNA reads TGTGCCAGCAGCTTACAGGGGACAACCAAAAACATTCAGTACTTC. It specifies CASSLQGTTKNIQYF.